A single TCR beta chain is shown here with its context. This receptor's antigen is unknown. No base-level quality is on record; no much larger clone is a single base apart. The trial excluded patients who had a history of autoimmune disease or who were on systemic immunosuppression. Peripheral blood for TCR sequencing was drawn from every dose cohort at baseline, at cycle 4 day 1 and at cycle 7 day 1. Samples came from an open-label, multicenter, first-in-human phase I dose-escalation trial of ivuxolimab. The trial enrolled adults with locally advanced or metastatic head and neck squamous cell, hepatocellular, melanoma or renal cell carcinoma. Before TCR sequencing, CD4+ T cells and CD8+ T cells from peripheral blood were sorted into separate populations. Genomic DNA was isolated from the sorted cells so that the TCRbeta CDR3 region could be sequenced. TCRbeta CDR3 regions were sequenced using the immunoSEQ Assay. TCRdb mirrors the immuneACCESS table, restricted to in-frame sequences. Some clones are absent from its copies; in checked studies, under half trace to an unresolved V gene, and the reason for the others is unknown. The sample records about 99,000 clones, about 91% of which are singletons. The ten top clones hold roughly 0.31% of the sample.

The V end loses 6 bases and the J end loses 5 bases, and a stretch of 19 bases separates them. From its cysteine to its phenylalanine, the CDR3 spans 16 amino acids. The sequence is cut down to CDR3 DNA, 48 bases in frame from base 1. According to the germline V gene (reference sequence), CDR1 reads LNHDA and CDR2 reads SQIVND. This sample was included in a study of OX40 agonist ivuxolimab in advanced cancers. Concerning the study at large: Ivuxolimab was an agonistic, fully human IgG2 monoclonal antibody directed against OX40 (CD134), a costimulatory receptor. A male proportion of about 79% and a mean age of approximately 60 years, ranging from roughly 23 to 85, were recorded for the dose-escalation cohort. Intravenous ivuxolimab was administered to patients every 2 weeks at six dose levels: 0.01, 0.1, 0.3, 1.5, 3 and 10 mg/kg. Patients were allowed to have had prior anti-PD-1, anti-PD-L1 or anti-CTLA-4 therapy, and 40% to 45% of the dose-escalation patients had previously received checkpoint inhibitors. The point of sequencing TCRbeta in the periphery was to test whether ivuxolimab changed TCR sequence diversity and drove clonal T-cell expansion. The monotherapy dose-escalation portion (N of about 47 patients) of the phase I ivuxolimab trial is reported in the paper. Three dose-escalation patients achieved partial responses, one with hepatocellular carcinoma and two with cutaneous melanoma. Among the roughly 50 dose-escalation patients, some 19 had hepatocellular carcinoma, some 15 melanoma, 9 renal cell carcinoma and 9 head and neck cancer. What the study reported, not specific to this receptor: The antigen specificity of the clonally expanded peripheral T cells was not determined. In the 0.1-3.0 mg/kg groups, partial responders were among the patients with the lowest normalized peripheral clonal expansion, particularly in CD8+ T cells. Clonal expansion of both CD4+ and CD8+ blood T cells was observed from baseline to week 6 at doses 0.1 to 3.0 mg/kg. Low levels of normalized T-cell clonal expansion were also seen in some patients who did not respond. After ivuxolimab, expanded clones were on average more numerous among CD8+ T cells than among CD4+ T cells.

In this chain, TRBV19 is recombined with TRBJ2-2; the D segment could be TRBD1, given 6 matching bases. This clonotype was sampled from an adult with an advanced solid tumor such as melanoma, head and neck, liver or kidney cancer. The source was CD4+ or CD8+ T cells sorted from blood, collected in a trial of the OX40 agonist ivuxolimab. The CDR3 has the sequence CASRWVGRGRTGELFF. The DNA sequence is TGTGCCAGTAGATGGGTGGGCAGGGGTCGTACCGGGGAGCTGTTTTTT. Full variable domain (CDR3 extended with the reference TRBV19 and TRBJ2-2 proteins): DGGITQSPKYLFRKEGQNVTLSCEQNLNHDAMYWYRQDPGQGLRLIYYSQIVNDFQKGDIAEGYSVSREKKESFPLTVTSAQKNPTAFYLCASRWVGRGRTGELFFGEGSRLTVL.